This T cell receptor beta chain was recorded in a study of T cells in localized non-small cell lung cancer. CDR3 length: 15 amino acids. The germline CDR1 and CDR2 sequences are SQVTM and ANQGSEA. The germline V and J ends were trimmed by 3 bases and 1 base, with 15 bases remaining between them. About this clone itself: Its antigen is not known.

Findings and limits, study-wide: In adjacent lung, a median roughly 60 of the top 100 tumor clones were found. In uninvolved adjacent lung, T cell clonality reached its highest value, exceeding tumor.

Assay used: immunoSEQ multiplex PCR; TCRdb lists only in-frame clones, some missing. The sample holds about 5,900 clones, approximately 22% seen once. The sample here was lung tumor tissue, taken before any cancer treatment. This TCR was sampled from a female donor of 60 years or more with stage I lung adenocarcinoma. This chain uses TRBV29-1 with TRBJ1-1; D call uncertain. The CDR3 spells CSVEDPRRPNTEAFF. DNA for the CDR3: TGCAGCGTTGAGGATCCCCGTCGGCCGAACACTGAAGCTTTCTTT.